One T cell receptor beta chain is described in this entry. Its matching antigen is unknown. The sample comes from a study of cytomegalovirus exposure and HLA in healthy donors. Study observations and caveats: As was reported, the classifier diagnosed cytomegalovirus status with high specificity and sensitivity. The study listed approximately 160 cytomegalovirus-associated TCR beta chains.

TCRdb's copy holds only in-frame clones and misses some; the assay was immunoSEQ multiplex PCR. The repertoire includes 100,000 to 150,000 clones, more than 70% of them detected once, and 4% to 6% sits in the top ten. Trimming removed 0 bases from V and 2 bases from J; junction bases left unmatched: 6. The CDR3 length is 16 residues. The germline V gene encodes CDR1 MNHEY and CDR2 SVGAGI. The TCR originated in a man aged 18 to 29 in good health and CMV-seronegative. Specimen: PBMCs. The chain is built from TRBV6-5 and TRBJ1-1, with 7 bases aligning to TRBD1. CDR3 sequence: CASSYSTGVGNTEAFF. For the CDR3, the DNA is TGTGCCAGCAGTTACTCTACAGGGGTCGGTAACACTGAAGCTTTCTTT.